These 5 T cell receptor beta chains originate from one sample sequenced in a study of neurological immune-mediated disorders (dated by TCRdb to between 2019 and 2020). Library creation used 5' RACE. For sequencing, an Illumina HiSeq 2500 was employed. TCRdb passed the public sequencing reads through fastp at Q25 and MiXCR, retaining productive beta sequences. Every distinct CDR3 protein forms one entry, paired with its most common genes and DNA. In this sample the table shows some 16,000 distinct CDR3 sequences, less than 25% of which occur a single time. Of the sample, under 30% falls within the top ten clones. The source material was PBMCs. The receptors were sampled from a man aged 45-60 years in good health.

This clonotype is labeled medium-sized. This sequence joins TRBV5-1 and TRBJ1-3, with D perhaps TRBD1 (6 bases). Germline loops: CDR1 SGHRS, CDR2 YFSETQ. The CDR3 length is 16 residues. V lost 0 bases to trimming and J lost 3 bases, with 13 bases between them. The CDR3 DNA is TGCGCCAGCAGCTTGGACGGGACAACCCTTGGAAACACCATATATTTT. This encodes CASSLDGTTLGNTIYF.

This clonotype was detected many times. The chain has TRBV7-2 and TRBJ2-1; 11 nucleotides match TRBD2. The ends lost 6 bases at V and 4 bases at J; junction bases unmatched: 5. Per the germline V gene, CDR1 is SGHTA and CDR2 is FQGNSA. The CDR3 totals 15 residues. The CDR3 loop is CASRPTSGSYNEQFF. CDR3 bases: TGTGCCAGCAGACCCACTAGCGGGAGTTACAATGAGCAGTTCTTC. The full variable domain, completed using reference TRBV7-2 and TRBJ2-1, is GAGVSQSPSNKVTEKGKDVELRCDPISGHTALYWYRQSLGQGLEFLIYFQGNSAPDKSGLPSDRFSAERTGGSVSTLTIQRTQQEDSAVYLCASRPTSGSYNEQFFGPGTRLTVL.

This clonotype was counted at least ten times. The V gene is TRBV5-8, the J gene TRBJ2-1; D unclear. Germline V gene lookup returns CDR1 SGHTS and CDR2 YDEGEE. V was trimmed by 4 bases and J by 4 bases, leaving 9 bases between them. The length of the CDR3 is 13 residues. CDR3 residues: CASSRQNYNEQFF. DNA of the CDR3: TGTGCCAGCAGCCGGCAGAATTACAATGAGCAGTTCTTC.

The chain combines TRBV28 with TRBJ1-1; possible D gene TRBD1, 6 bases. Germline-derived CDR1 and CDR2 are MDHEN and SYDVKM. This CDR3 spans 12 amino acids. V shed 5 bases and J shed 6 bases, with 10 bases lying between them. The CDR3 loop reads CASSEWGPEAFF. DNA of the CDR3: TGTGCCAGCAGTGAATGGGGGCCTGAAGCTTTCTTT.

This clonotype was counted at least ten times. This chain joins TRBV14 and TRBJ2-7; tentatively, D is TRBD1 (7 bases). Germline V gene sequence: CDR1 SGHDN, CDR2 FVKESK. Trimming cost V 1 base and J 8 bases, with 12 bases left between them. The CDR3 is 13 amino acids. The CDR3: CASSQVQGGQQYF. The CDR3 coding sequence is TGTGCCAGCAGCCAAGTTCAGGGGGGACAGCAGTACTTC. Filled out from reference TRBV14 and TRBJ2-7, the complete variable domain reads EAGVTQFPSHSVIEKGQTVTLRCDPISGHDNLYWYRRVMGKEIKFLLHFVKESKQDESGMPNNRFLAERTGGTYSTLKVQPAELEDSGVYFCASSQVQGGQQYFGPGTRLTVT.